The clone carrying this T cell receptor beta chain was found a few times. Its antigen is still unknown. Constant-region reverse primers amplified full-length variable regions, followed by semi-nested Nested Universal Primer A PCR. TCRdb re-called the 5' RACE reads through MiXCR, storing one row per CDR3 protein. The sample shows about 40,000 distinct CDR3 sequences, approximately 22% of them seen only once. Overall study results and limits: Tumor Treg TCRs overlapped most with tumor naive CD4+ cells. In terms of TCR gene usage, tumor memory CD4+ T cells clustered together with blood and lymph node memory CD4+ cells, as well as with lymph node naive CD4+ cells.

Trimming removed 0 bases from V and 2 bases from J; junction bases left unmatched: 14. This CDR3 contains 19 residues. Germline values: CDR1 MGHRA, CDR2 YSYEKL. Treg sorting used a CD4+CD25+CD127-/low gate. Source material: Tregs sorted from blood. The chain links TRBV4-1 to TRBJ1-1; the match to TRBD1 covers 8 bases. The receptor's source is a female donor with breast cancer. CDR3 amino acids: CASSQEALVPTGENTEAFF. The CDR3 region has the DNA TGCGCCAGCAGCCAAGAAGCGCTCGTCCCGACAGGGGAAAACACTGAAGCTTTCTTT.